The next 4 T cell receptor beta chains were all read from a single sample in a study of CD8+CD57+ T cells in acquired aplastic anemia. Genomic DNA was employed as the template in profiling TCR beta VDJ and CDR3. Each CDR3 protein is one row after TCRdb ran MiXCR on the reads. The data show under 75,000 distinct CDR3 sequences, with approximately 50% seen just once and approximately 8.3% held by the top ten. Input material: sorted CD4+, CD8+, or CD8+CD57+ T cells (not recorded which) from PBMCs. The receptors were sampled from a human donor in good health, serving as a control.

This clonotype was seen just once. The rearrangement links TRBV4-1 to TRBJ1-2; D remains unclear. The CDR3 is 14 amino acids. Germline CDR1 reads MGHRA; CDR2 reads YSYEKL. V shed 4 bases and J shed 0 bases, with 9 bases lying between them. CDR3 in amino acids: CASSPIGTNYGYTF. CDR3 DNA: TGCGCCAGCAGCCCAATAGGAACTAACTATGGCTACACCTTC.

In its sample, this clonotype was seen many times. In DNA, the CDR3 is TGTGCCAGTAGTTACAGGTCCATGAACACTGAAGCTTTCTTT. Protein sequence: CASSYRSMNTEAFF. This chain links TRBV19 with TRBJ1-1, with D perhaps matching TRBD1 (5 bases). CDR3 length: 14 amino acids. Trimming cost V 5 bases and J 0 bases, with 10 bases left between them. Per germline, CDR1 LNHDA and CDR2 SQIVND (reference sequence).

Only one count was recorded for this clonotype. V gene TRBV28 combines with J gene TRBJ2-6, with a tentative D call TRBD1 (7 bases). Looked up from germline, CDR1 is MDHEN and CDR2 is SYDVKM. The CDR3 runs to 19 residues. Trimming took 5 bases from V and 0 from J, leaving 20 bases between them. The CDR3 sequence is CASSRQGGALLSGANVLTF. CDR3 bases: TGTGCCAGCAGTCGTCAGGGGGGAGCCCTTCTCTCTGGGGCCAACGTCCTGACTTTC.

This clonotype was counted many times. The chain links TRBV27 to TRBJ1-1; D might be TRBD1 (5 bases). CDR1 is MNHEY and CDR2 is SMNVEV in the germline V gene (reference sequence). V dropped 4 bases and J dropped 7 bases, with 16 bases sitting between them. This CDR3 contains 14 residues. CDR3 nucleotide sequence: TGTGCCAGCAGTTCCGCTTTGACAGAGTATGAAGCTTTCTTT. The encoded protein is CASSSALTEYEAFF.